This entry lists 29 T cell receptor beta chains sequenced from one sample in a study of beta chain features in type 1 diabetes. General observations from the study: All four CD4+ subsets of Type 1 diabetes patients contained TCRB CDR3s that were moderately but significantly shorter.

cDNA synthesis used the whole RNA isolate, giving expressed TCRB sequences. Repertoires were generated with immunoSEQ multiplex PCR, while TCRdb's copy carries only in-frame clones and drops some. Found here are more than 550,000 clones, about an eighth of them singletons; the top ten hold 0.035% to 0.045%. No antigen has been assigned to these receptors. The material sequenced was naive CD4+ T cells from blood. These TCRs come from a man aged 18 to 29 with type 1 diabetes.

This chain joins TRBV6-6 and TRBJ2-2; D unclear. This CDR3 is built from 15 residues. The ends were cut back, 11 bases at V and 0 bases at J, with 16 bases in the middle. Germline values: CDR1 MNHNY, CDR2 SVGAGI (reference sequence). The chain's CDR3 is CAATSRTANTGELFF. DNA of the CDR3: TGTGCCGCAACCTCCCGGACGGCGAACACCGGGGAGCTGTTTTTT.

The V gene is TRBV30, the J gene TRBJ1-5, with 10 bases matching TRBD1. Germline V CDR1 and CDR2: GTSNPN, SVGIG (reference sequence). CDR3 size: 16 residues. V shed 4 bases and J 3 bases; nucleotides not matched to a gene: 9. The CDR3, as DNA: TGTGCCTGGAACGCCGGGACAGGGGATTTCAATCAGCCCCAGCATTTT. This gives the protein CAWNAGTGDFNQPQHF.

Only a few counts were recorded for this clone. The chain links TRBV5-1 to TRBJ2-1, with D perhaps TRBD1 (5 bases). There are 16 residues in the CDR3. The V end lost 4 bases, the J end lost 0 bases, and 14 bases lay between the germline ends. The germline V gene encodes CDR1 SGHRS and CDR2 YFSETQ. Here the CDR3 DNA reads TGCGCCAGCAGCCCCCCAGGGTCTAGCTCCTACAATGAGCAGTTCTTC. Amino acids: CASSPPGSSSYNEQFF.

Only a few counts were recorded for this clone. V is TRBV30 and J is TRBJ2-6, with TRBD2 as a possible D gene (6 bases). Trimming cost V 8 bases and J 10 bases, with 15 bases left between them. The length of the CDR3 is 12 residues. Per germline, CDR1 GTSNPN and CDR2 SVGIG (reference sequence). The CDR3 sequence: CAGGDPANVLTF. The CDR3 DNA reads TGTGCCGGAGGGGACCCCGCAAACGTCCTGACTTTC.

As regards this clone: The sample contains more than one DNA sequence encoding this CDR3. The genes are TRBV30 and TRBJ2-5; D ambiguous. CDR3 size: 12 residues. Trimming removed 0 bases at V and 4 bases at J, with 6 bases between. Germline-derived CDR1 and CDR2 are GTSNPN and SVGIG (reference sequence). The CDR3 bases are TGTGCCTGGAGTGTACAGCGAGAGACCCAGTACTTC. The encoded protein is CAWSVQRETQYF.

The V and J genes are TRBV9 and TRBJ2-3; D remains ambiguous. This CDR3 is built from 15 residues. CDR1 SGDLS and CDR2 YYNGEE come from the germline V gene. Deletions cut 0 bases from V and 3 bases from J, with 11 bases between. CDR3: CASSVAPVRTDTQYF. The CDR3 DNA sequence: TGTGCCAGCAGCGTAGCCCCAGTCAGGACAGATACGCAGTATTTT.

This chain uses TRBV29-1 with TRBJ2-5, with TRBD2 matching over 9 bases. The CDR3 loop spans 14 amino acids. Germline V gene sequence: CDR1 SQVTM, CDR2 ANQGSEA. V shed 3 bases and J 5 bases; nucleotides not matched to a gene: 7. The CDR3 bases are TGCAGCGTTGATTTAAGCGGGAGGAGGGAGACCCAGTACTTC. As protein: CSVDLSGRRETQYF.

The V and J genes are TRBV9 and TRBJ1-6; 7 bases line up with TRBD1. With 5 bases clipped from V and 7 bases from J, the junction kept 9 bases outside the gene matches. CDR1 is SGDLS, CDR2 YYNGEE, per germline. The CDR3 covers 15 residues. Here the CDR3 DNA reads TGTGCCAGCAGAGACGGGGGACAGCAGAATTCACCCCTCCACTTT. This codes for CASRDGGQQNSPLHF.

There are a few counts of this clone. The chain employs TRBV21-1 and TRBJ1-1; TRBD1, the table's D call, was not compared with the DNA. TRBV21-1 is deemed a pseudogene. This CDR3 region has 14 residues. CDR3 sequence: CARILDRGYTEAFF. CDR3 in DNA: TGTGCCAGGATCCTAGACAGGGGCTACACTGAAGCTTTCTTT.

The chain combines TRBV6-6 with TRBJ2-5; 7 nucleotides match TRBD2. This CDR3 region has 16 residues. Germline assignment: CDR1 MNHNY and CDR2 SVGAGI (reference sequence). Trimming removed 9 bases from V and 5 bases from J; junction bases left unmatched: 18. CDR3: CASSRDVGGRWETQYF. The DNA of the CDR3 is TGTGCCAGTTCTAGGGATGTCGGGGGGAGGTGGGAGACCCAGTACTTC.

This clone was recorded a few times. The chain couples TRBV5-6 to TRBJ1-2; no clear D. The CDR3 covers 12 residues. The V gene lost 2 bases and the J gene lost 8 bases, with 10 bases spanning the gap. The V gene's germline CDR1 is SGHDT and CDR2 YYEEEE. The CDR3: CASSLDVGGYTF. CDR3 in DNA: TGTGCCAGCAGCTTAGACGTCGGGGGCTACACCTTC.

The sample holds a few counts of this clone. CDR3 residues: CASSLRLAGGTDTQYF. The CDR3 DNA sequence: TGTGCCAGCTCACTTCGACTAGCGGGTGGCACAGATACGCAGTATTTT. The genes are TRBV18 and TRBJ2-3, with 10 bases that match TRBD2. The CDR3 has 16 residues. The germline V gene encodes CDR1 KGHSH and CDR2 LQKENI. The J segment lost 1 base and the V segment lost 4 bases, leaving 5 bases of the junction unmatched.

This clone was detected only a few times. CDR3 sequence (DNA): TGTGCCTGGAGTGCGTTCGACGGTGATCAGCCCCAGCATTTT. Encoded protein: CAWSAFDGDQPQHF. This chain links TRBV30 with TRBJ1-5; D is unresolved. CDR1 and CDR2 (germline): GTSNPN, SVGIG (reference sequence). There are 14 residues in the CDR3. V was clipped by 1 base and J by 5 bases, with 12 bases between them.

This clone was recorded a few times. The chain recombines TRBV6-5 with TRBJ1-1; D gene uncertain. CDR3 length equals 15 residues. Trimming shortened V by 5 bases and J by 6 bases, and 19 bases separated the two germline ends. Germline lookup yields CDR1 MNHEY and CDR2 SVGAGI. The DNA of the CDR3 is TGTGCCAGCAGTCGGCCTGTCGGTGGTGACGCTGAAGCTTTCTTT. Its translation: CASSRPVGGDAEAFF.

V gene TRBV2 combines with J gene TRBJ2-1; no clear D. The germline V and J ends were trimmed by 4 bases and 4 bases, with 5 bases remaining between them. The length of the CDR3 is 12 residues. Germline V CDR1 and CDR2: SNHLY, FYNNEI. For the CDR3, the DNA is TGTGCCAGCAGTGGAGTTTACAATGAGCAGTTCTTC. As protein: CASSGVYNEQFF.

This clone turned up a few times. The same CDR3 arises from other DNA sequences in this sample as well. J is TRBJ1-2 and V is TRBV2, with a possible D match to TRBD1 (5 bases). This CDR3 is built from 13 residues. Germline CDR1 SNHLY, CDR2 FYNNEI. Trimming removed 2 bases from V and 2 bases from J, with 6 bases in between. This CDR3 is CASSEQGNYGYTF. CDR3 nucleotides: TGTGCCAGCAGTGAACAGGGCAACTATGGCTACACCTTC.

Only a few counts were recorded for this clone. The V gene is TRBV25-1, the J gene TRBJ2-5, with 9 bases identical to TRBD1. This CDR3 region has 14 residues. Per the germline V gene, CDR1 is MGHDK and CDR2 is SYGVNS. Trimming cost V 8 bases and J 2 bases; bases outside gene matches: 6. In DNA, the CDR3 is TGTGCCAGCGGATTGACAGGGGGACAAGAGACCCAGTACTTC. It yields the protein CASGLTGGQETQYF.

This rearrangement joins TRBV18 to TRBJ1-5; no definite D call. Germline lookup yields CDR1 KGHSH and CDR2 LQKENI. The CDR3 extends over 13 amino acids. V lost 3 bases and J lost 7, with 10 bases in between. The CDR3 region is CASSPTIEQPQHF. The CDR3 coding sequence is TGTGCCAGCTCACCGACCATAGAACAGCCCCAGCATTTT.

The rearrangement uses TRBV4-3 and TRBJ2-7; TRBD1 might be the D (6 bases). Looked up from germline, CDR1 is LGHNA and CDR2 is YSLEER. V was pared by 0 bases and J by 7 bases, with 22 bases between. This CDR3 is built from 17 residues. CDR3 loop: CASSQEPAPQGSREQYF. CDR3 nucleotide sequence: TGCGCCAGCAGCCAAGAACCCGCCCCCCAGGGGAGTAGAGAGCAGTACTTC.

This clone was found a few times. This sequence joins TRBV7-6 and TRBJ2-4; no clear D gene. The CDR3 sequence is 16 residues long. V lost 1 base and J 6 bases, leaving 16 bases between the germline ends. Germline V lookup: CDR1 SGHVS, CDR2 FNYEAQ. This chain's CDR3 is CASSLERHWAGNIQYF. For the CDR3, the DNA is TGTGCCAGCAGCTTAGAACGTCATTGGGCCGGAAACATTCAGTACTTC.

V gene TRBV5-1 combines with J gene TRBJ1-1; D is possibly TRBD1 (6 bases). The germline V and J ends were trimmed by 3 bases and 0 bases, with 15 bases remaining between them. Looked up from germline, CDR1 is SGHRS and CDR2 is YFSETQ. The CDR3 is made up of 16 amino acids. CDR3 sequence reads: CASSYETGHMNTEAFF. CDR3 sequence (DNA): TGCGCCAGCAGCTACGAAACGGGACATATGAACACTGAAGCTTTCTTT.

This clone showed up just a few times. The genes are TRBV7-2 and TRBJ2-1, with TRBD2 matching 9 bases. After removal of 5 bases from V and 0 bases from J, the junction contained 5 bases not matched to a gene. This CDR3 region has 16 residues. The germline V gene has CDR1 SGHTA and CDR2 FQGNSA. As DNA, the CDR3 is TGTGCCAGCAGCGTAAGCGGGGGGAGCTCCTACAATGAGCAGTTCTTC. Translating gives CASSVSGGSSYNEQFF.

CDR3 protein: CASSVGASLHYEQYF. The CDR3 DNA reads TGTGCCAGCAGCGTGGGGGCCAGTTTGCACTACGAGCAGTACTTC. This sequence joins TRBV9 and TRBJ2-7; D may be TRBD1 (6 bases). V gave up 2 bases and J gave up 3 bases, with 15 bases separating them. The CDR3 totals 15 residues. Germline V lookup: CDR1 SGDLS, CDR2 YYNGEE.

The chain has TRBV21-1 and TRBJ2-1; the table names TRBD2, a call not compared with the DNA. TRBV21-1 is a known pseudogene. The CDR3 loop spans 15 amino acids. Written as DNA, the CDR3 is TGTGCCACCCAATGCTGGCGGGACGAATACAATGAGCAGTTCTTC. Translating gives CATQCWRDEYNEQFF.

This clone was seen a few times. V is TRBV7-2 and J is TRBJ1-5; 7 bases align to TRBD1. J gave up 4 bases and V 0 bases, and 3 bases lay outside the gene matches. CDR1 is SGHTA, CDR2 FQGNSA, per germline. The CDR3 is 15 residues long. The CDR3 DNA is TGTGCCAGCAGCTTAGCAGGGGGCTTAAATCAGCCCCAGCATTTT. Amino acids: CASSLAGGLNQPQHF.

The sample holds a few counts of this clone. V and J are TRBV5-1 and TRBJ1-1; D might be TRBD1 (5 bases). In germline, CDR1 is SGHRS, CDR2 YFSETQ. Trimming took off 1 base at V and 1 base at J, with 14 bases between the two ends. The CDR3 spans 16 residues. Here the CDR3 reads CASSLFGTVGNTEAFF. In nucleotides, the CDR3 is TGCGCCAGCAGCTTGTTTGGGACGGTAGGGAACACTGAAGCTTTCTTT.

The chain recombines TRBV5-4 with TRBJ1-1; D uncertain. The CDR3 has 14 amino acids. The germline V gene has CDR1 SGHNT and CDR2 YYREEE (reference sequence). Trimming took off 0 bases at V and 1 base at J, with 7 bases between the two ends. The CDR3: CASSLAQTNTEAFF. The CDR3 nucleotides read TGTGCCAGCAGCTTGGCCCAGACGAACACTGAAGCTTTCTTT. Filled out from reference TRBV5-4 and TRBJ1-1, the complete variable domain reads ETGVTQSPTHLIKTRGQQVTLRCSSQSGHNTVSWYQQALGQGPQFIFQYYREEENGRGNFPPRFSGLQFPNYSSELNVNALELDDSALYLCASSLAQTNTEAFFGQGTRLTVV.

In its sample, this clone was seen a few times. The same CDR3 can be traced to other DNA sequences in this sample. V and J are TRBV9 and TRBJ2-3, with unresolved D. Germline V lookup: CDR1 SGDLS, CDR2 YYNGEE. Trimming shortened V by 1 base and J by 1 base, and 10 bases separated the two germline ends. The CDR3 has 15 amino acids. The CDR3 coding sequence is TGTGCCAGCAGCGTACTCGGCTCGGGCACAGATACGCAGTATTTT. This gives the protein CASSVLGSGTDTQYF. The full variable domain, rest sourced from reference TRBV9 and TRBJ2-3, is DSGVTQTPKHLITATGQRVTLRCSPRSGDLSVYWYQQSLDQGLQFLIQYYNGEERAKGNILERFSAQQFPDLHSELNLSSLELGDSALYFCASSVLGSGTDTQYFGPGTRLTVL.

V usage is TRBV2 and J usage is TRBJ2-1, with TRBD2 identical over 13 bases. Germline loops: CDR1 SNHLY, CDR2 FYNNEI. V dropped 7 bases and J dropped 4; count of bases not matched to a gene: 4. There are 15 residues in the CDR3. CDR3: CASTQLAGGYNEQFF. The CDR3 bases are TGTGCCAGCACCCAACTAGCGGGAGGGTACAATGAGCAGTTCTTC.